These T cell receptor beta chains were read from a single sample in a study of beta chain features in type 1 diabetes. Assay: immunoSEQ multiplex PCR; the TCRdb copy retains only in-frame clones and omits some. Found here are about 340,000 clones, 9.3% of them singletons; the top ten hold around 1%. The material sequenced was central memory CD4+ T cells from blood. These receptors came from a man under 40 with type 1 diabetes. CDR3s include the opening cysteine and the closing phenylalanine or tryptophan. D genes are given only for firm matches. Not every row has a clone size; where given, it reads once, few, many or a size class.

V	size	length	J	D	CDR3	DNA
TRBV5-4	NA	13	TRBJ2-5	NA	CASSLKGEETQYF	TGTGCCAGCAGCCTGAAGGGGGAAGAGACCCAGTACTTC
TRBV27	few	16	TRBJ1-3	NA	CASSRGRGGSGNTIYF	TGTGCCAGCAGCCGCGGGAGAGGCGGCTCTGGAAACACCATATATTTT
TRBV10-3	many	15	TRBJ2-5	NA	CAISDGGAGKETQYF	TGTGCCATCAGTGATGGGGGGGCCGGGAAAGAGACCCAGTACTTC
TRBV7-9	few	13	TRBJ2-5	NA	CASSQTDQETQYF	TGTGCCAGCAGCCAGACAGACCAAGAGACCCAGTACTTC
TRBV5-1	NA	15	TRBJ2-2	TRBD1	CASGPGQTNTGELFF	TGCGCCAGCGGACCGGGACAGACTAACACCGGGGAGCTGTTTTTT
TRBV28	few	16	TRBJ1-1	TRBD1	CASSPLRQGRDTEAFF	TGTGCCAGCAGTCCGCTAAGACAGGGGAGGGACACTGAAGCTTTCTTT
TRBV4-2	few	20	TRBJ1-6	TRBD1	CASSHPGTGLISSYNSPLHF	TGTGCCAGCAGCCACCCGGGGACAGGGTTGATCAGCTCCTATAATTCACCCCTCCACTTT
TRBV5-5	NA	13	TRBJ1-1	NA	CASSFERNTEAFF	TGTGCCAGCAGCTTCGAGCGAAACACTGAAGCTTTCTTT
TRBV2	few	13	TRBJ1-3	NA	CASSDRPQNTIYF	TGTGCCAGCAGTGATCGCCCACAAAACACCATATATTTT
TRBV11-2	NA	14	TRBJ1-5	TRBD1	CASSLDRINQPQHF	TGTGCCAGCAGCTTGGACAGGATCAATCAGCCCCAGCATTTT
TRBV25-1	NA	14	TRBJ2-5	NA	CASSQRGILETQYF	TGTGCCAGCAGTCAACGGGGGATACTGGAGACCCAGTACTTC
TRBV7-2	once	12	TRBJ2-3	NA	CASSLLGDTQYF	TGTGCCAGCAGCCTACTCGGGGATACGCAGTATTTT
TRBV6-1	few	13	TRBJ1-1	NA	CASFGHLNTEAFF	TGTGCCAGTTTCGGGCATTTGAACACTGAAGCTTTCTTT
TRBV28	NA	14	TRBJ1-1	NA	CASSTGGLNTEAFF	TGTGCCAGCAGTACTGGGGGGCTGAACACTGAAGCTTTCTTT
TRBV30	NA	19	TRBJ2-2	NA	CAWSVQEWRVGENTGELFF	TGTGCCTGGAGTGTACAGGAATGGAGAGTGGGCGAAAACACCGGGGAGCTGTTTTTT
TRBV27	NA	14	TRBJ1-4	TRBD1	CASGFHGTGEKLFF	TGTGCCAGCGGATTCCACGGGACAGGAGAAAAACTGTTTTTT
TRBV7-9	few	12	TRBJ1-2	NA	CASSQDNYGYTF	TGTGCCAGCAGCCAGGACAACTATGGCTACACCTTC
TRBV6-1	few	15	TRBJ2-7	TRBD1	CASSETGTGSYEQYF	TGTGCCAGCAGTGAAACCGGGACAGGGTCCTACGAGCAGTACTTC
TRBV29-1	few	15	TRBJ2-5	TRBD2	CSVPGLAGIQETQYF	TGCAGCGTCCCGGGACTAGCGGGAATACAAGAGACCCAGTACTTC
TRBV9	few	13	TRBJ2-5	NA	CASSVRALETQYF	TGTGCCAGCAGCGTACGGGCGTTGGAGACCCAGTACTTC
TRBV4-3	NA	17	TRBJ1-4	NA	CASSQDNSRATNEKLFF	TGCGCCAGCAGCCAAGATAACTCAAGAGCAACTAATGAAAAACTGTTTTTT
TRBV5-4	NA	13	TRBJ1-1	NA	CASSLEGWAEAFF	TGTGCCAGCAGCTTGGAGGGTTGGGCTGAAGCTTTCTTT
TRBV29-1	few	15	TRBJ1-2	TRBD1	CSVPGTGGDNYGYTF	TGCAGCGTTCCCGGGACAGGGGGCGATAACTATGGCTACACCTTC
TRBV7-2	few	16	TRBJ2-7	TRBD2	CASSLATSGGAYEQYF	TGTGCCAGCAGCTTAGCGACTAGCGGGGGGGCCTACGAGCAGTACTTC
TRBV10-3	many	15	TRBJ2-7	TRBD2	CAISASRGTLSEQYF	TGTGCCATCAGTGCATCGCGGGGGACCCTCTCCGAGCAGTACTTC
TRBV25-1	NA	12	TRBJ2-2	NA	CASSGNTGELFF	TGTGCCAGCAGTGGTAACACCGGGGAGCTGTTTTTT
TRBV4-3	once	15	TRBJ2-5	NA	CASSQGGQNQETQYF	TGCGCCAGCAGCCAGGGAGGACAGAACCAAGAGACCCAGTACTTC
TRBV4-3	few	15	TRBJ1-2	NA	CASSQVGTKLDGYTF	TGCGCCAGCAGCCAAGTTGGGACAAAGCTGGATGGCTACACCTTC
TRBV30	many	12	TRBJ2-5	NA	CAWSIFGETQYF	TGTGCCTGGTCTATCTTTGGCGAGACCCAGTACTTC
TRBV5-5	NA	16	TRBJ2-1	TRBD2	CASRPLAGDSYNEQFF	TGTGCCAGCAGACCCCTAGCGGGGGATTCCTACAATGAGCAGTTCTTC
TRBV6-5	NA	13	TRBJ2-1	TRBD2	CASRASGFNEQFF	TGTGCCAGCAGGGCTAGCGGATTTAACGAGCAGTTCTTC
TRBV6-7	few	18	TRBJ1-2	NA	CASSLHRNREGIDYGYTF	TGTGCCAGCAGTCTCCACAGAAACAGGGAGGGAATAGACTATGGCTACACCTTC
TRBV7-9	few	15	TRBJ2-5	TRBD1	CASSIKQGAQETQYF	TGTGCCAGCAGCATCAAACAGGGGGCCCAAGAGACCCAGTACTTC
TRBV28	NA	14	TRBJ2-3	NA	CASSSGGGTDTQYF	TGTGCCAGCAGTTCTGGCGGGGGCACAGATACGCAGTATTTT
TRBV2	few	10	TRBJ1-2	NA	CASSDDGYTF	TGTGCCAGCAGTGATGACGGCTACACCTTC
TRBV5-1	many	16	TRBJ1-1	TRBD1	CASSPGTGYLNTEAFF	TGCGCCAGCAGCCCCGGGACAGGGTACCTGAACACTGAAGCTTTCTTT
TRBV11-2	NA	15	TRBJ2-1	TRBD2	CASSSAGASYNEQFF	TGTGCCAGCAGCTCAGCGGGGGCCTCCTACAATGAGCAGTTCTTC
TRBV7-2	few	12	TRBJ1-2	NA	CASSFQGFGYTF	TGTGCCAGCAGCTTCCAGGGATTTGGCTACACCTTC
TRBV6-6	many	15	TRBJ2-1	TRBD2	CASSYQRGFDNEQFF	TGTGCCAGCAGTTACCAGCGGGGGTTTGACAATGAGCAGTTCTTC
TRBV5-6	few	15	TRBJ2-6	TRBD1	CASSFAGQGNNVLTF	TGTGCCAGCAGCTTCGCCGGACAGGGGAACAACGTCCTGACTTTC
TRBV7-9	NA	16	TRBJ2-1	NA	CASSAPLESSYNEQFF	TGTGCCAGCAGCGCTCCCCTTGAAAGCTCCTACAATGAGCAGTTCTTC
TRBV10-3	few	15	TRBJ2-1	TRBD1	CAISDEGAPRPEQFF	TGTGCCATCAGTGACGAGGGGGCCCCCCGACCTGAGCAGTTCTTC
TRBV27	few	14	TRBJ2-2	NA	CASGGRSSTGELFF	TGTGCCAGCGGGGGACGGTCGAGCACCGGGGAGCTGTTTTTT
TRBV6-5	NA	13	TRBJ1-1	NA	CASRLQENTEAFF	TGTGCCAGCAGACTTCAGGAGAACACTGAAGCTTTCTTT
TRBV5-4	NA	15	TRBJ1-1	NA	CASSLSAGREIGAFF	TGTGCCAGCAGCCTTTCGGCCGGGCGGGAAATAGGAGCTTTCTTT
TRBV5-1	few	13	TRBJ2-1	NA	CASSSHPDNEQFF	TGCGCCAGCAGCTCCCACCCCGACAATGAGCAGTTCTTC
TRBV7-9	few	12	TRBJ1-1	NA	CASSSRTVGAFF	TGTGCCAGCAGCTCAAGGACAGTAGGAGCTTTCTTT
TRBV28	NA	16	TRBJ1-3	NA	CASSPRHILSGNTIYF	TGTGCCAGCAGTCCCCGACACATTCTCTCTGGAAACACCATATATTTT
TRBV7-9	NA	15	TRBJ1-2	NA	CASSWDGTARPGYTF	TGTGCCAGCAGCTGGGACGGGACCGCGAGGCCCGGCTACACCTTC
TRBV7-2	NA	16	TRBJ2-3	TRBD2	CASSSLAGGGTDTQYF	TGTGCCAGCAGCTCACTAGCGGGGGGTGGCACAGATACGCAGTATTTT
TRBV7-8	NA	14	TRBJ2-5	TRBD1	CASRSGQGGETQYF	TGTGCCAGCAGGTCGGGACAGGGAGGGGAGACCCAGTACTTC
TRBV19	few	14	TRBJ2-6	NA	CASMSQAGANVLTF	TGTGCCAGTATGTCTCAGGCTGGGGCCAACGTCCTGACTTTC
TRBV28	NA	14	TRBJ2-7	TRBD1	CASNPPGQPYEQYF	TGTGCCAGCAACCCGCCGGGACAGCCATACGAGCAGTACTTC
TRBV13	NA	11	TRBJ2-1	NA	CASWGDNEQFF	TGTGCCAGCTGGGGGGACAATGAGCAGTTCTTC
TRBV7-2	few	15	TRBJ2-2	NA	CASSFAGLTTGELFF	TGTGCCAGCAGCTTCGCAGGGCTTACCACCGGGGAGCTGTTTTTT
TRBV29-1	NA	15	TRBJ2-2	TRBD1	CSVDLQGAKTGELFF	TGCAGCGTTGACCTTCAGGGGGCAAAGACCGGGGAGCTGTTTTTT
TRBV28	NA	16	TRBJ2-7	TRBD2	CASSKGTSGGGGEQYF	TGTGCCAGCAGTAAGGGGACTAGCGGGGGAGGAGGCGAGCAGTACTTC